This TCR beta chain was identified in a study of blood T cell repertoires in COVID-19. Study as a whole: Italy, Spain and the United States were the sources of the convalescent and acute COVID-19 samples. From T cells, B-cell-depleted T cells, or PBMCs came the material, which was cDNA or gDNA.

The authors' processing: Scientists estimated how many nucleated cells there were by amplifying reference gene primers. Some clones are missing from TCRdb's copy, which holds only in-frame ones; the method was immunoSEQ multiplex PCR. That table furnishes V, J and clone size, whereas the DNA furnished D and trimming. The sample lists 140,000 to 150,000 clones, around 83% occurring once. The germline V and J ends were trimmed by 5 bases and 5 bases, with 6 bases remaining between them. This CDR3 comprises 11 residues. CDR1 LNHDA and CDR2 SQIVND come from the germline V gene (reference sequence). The sample consisted of peripheral blood. This chain joins TRBV19 and TRBJ2-5, with a weak D call TRBD2 (5 bases). The TCR comes from a man between 60 and 75 years old with active or convalescent COVID-19. Here the CDR3 DNA reads TGTGCCAGTAGTTCGGGGGAGACCCAGTACTTC. This encodes CASSSGETQYF.